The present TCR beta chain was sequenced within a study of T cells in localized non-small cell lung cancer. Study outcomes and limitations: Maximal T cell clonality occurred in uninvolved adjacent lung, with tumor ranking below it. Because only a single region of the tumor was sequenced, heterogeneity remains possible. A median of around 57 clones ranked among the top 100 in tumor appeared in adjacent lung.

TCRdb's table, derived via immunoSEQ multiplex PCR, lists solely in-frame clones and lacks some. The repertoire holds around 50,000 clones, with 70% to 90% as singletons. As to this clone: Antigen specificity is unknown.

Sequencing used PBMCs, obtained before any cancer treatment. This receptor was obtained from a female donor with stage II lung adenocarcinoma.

CDR3 nucleotide sequence: TGTGCCAGCAGTGACGACCGGAGGAACAGGTACAATGAGCAGTTCTTC. Amino acids: CASSDDRRNRYNEQFF. The rearrangement joins TRBV25-1 to TRBJ2-1; D tentatively fits TRBD1 or TRBD2 (5 bases each). V gave up 3 bases and J gave up 4 bases, with 16 bases separating them. The length of the CDR3 is 16 residues. Germline assignment: CDR1 MGHDK and CDR2 SYGVNS.